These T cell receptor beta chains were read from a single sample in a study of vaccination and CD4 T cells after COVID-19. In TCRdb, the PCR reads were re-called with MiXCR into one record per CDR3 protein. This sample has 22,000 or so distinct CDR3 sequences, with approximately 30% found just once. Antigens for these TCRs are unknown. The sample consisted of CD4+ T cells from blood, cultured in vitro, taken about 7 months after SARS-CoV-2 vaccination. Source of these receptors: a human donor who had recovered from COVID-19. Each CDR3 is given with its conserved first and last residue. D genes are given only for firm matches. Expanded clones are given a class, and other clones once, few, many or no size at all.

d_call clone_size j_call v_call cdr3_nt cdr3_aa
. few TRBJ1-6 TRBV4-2 TGTGCCAGCAGCCAAGATCCCGCAGGTGCAGGCATCGGGGGAGGAGGTTCACCCCTCCACTTT CASSQDPAGAGIGGGGSPLHF
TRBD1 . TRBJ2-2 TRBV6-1 TGTGCCAGCAGTGATCCCCCCCGACAGGGAACCGGGGAGCTGTTTTTT CASSDPPRQGTGELFF
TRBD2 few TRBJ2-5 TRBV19 TGTGCCAGTAGTTCGAGCCGAGCGGGGGAAGAGACCCAGTACTTC CASSSSRAGEETQYF
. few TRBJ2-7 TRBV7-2 TGTGCCAGCAGCTTAAGGGTATCGGGGACCTACGAGCAGTACTTC CASSLRVSGTYEQYF
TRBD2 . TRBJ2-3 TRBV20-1 TGCAGTGCCCAGCGGGGTAGCGGGGGGGCAAGAGGAGATACGCAGTATTTT CSAQRGSGGARGDTQYF
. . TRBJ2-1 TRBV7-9 TGTGCCAGCAGCTTATCCCTGGGGGGCCGCAATGAGCAGTTCTTC CASSLSLGGRNEQFF
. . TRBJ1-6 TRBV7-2 TGTGCCAGCAGCCGAGACGGAGTCCAACCCCTCCACTTT CASSRDGVQPLHF
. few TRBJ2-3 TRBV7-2 TGTGCCAGCAGCCACGGGGCCTCAGATACGCAGTATTTT CASSHGASDTQYF
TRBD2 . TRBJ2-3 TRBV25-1 TGTGCCAGCAGTGAATATTTCGGGCGGGGGGACACAGATACGCAGTATTTT CASSEYFGRGDTDTQYF
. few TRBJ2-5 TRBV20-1 TGCAGTGCTTTTGGGCCGGGGGAAGAGACCCAGTACTTC CSAFGPGEETQYF
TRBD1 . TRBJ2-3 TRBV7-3 TGTGCCAGCAGCGCCCAGGGGGTAGATACGCAGTATTTT CASSAQGVDTQYF
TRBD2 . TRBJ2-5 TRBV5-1 TGCGCCAGCAGCTCCTGGCCGGGAGGGGGAGAGACCCAGTACTTC CASSSWPGGGETQYF
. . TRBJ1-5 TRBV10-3 TGTGCCATCAGACCCGGACTGGAGAGCAATCAGCCCCAGCATTTT CAIRPGLESNQPQHF
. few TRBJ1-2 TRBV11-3 TGTGCCAGCAGTACAGGGCTCCATGGCTACACCTTC CASSTGLHGYTF
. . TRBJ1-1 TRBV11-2 TGTGCCAGCAGCCCTACCGGGGCACACACTGAAGCTTTCTTT CASSPTGAHTEAFF
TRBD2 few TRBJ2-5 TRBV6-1 TGTGCCAGCAGGTTTATTAGCGGGGTCGGGGCCCAGTACTTC CASRFISGVGAQYF
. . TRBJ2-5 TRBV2 TGTGCCAGCAGTGTTCTAGTACTAGGAGAGACCCAGTACTTC CASSVLVLGETQYF
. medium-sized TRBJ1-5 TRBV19 TGTGCCAGTAGTTCCGGGACGCCTAGCAATCAGCCCCAGCATTTT CASSSGTPSNQPQHF
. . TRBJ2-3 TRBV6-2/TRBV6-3 TGTGCCAGCAGTGGACACACGGGAGATACGCAGTATTTT CASSGHTGDTQYF
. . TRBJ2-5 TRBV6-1 TGTGCCAGCAGTGACAGGTACCGAGAGACCCAGTACTTC CASSDRYRETQYF
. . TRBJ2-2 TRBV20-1 TGCAGTGCTAGGGTGGGGAGCACCGGGGAGCTGTTTTTT CSARVGSTGELFF
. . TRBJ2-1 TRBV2 TGTGCCAGCCGGCCTTGGGAGTACAATGAGCAGTTCTTC CASRPWEYNEQFF
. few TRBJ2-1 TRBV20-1 TGCAGTGCTAGCCCGGCTAGCTACAGCTCCTACAATGAGCAGTTCTTC CSASPASYSSYNEQFF
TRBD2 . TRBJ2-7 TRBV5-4 TGTGCCAGCAGCTTACGGGGGGGCCTCTACGAGCAGTACTTC CASSLRGGLYEQYF
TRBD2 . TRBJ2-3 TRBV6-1 TGTGCCAGCAGTAGCCTAGCGGGGGGTCGCACAGATACGCAGTATTTT CASSSLAGGRTDTQYF
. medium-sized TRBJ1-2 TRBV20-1 TGCAGTGCTATTTGGAGGGAAGGCTACACCTTC CSAIWREGYTF
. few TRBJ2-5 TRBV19 TGTGCCAGTAGTATGAAGACCTCGGAGACCCAGTACTTC CASSMKTSETQYF
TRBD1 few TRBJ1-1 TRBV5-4 TGTGCCAGCAGCTTACAGGGGGCGGCTGAAGCTTTCTTT CASSLQGAAEAFF
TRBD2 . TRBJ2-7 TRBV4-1 TGCGCCAGCAGCCAAGGGGCGACTAGCGGGAGACAGTACTTC CASSQGATSGRQYF
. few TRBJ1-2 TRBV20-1 TGCAGTGCTAGGGACAGTTCTAACTATGGCTACACCTTC CSARDSSNYGYTF
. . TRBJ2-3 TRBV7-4 TGTGCCAGCAGCTTAAACCACTCCCGGGGCCTCACAGATACGCAGTATTTT CASSLNHSRGLTDTQYF
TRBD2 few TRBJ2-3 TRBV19 TGTGCCAGTAGCCAGCGGGGGCATAACACAGATACGCAGTATTTT CASSQRGHNTDTQYF
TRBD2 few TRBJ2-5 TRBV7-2 TGTGCCAGCAGCTCGGACGCCGGGGGGGGGGCCCAGTACTTC CASSSDAGGGAQYF